The clone carrying this T cell receptor (beta chain) was recorded a few times. The antigen remains unidentified. The data belong to a study of response to subunit inactivated influenza vaccine. The study's findings and limits: Few additional T cells are recruited per seasonal influenza vaccination, authors suggested.

TCRdb re-called the RT-PCR reads with MiXCR, one entry per CDR3 protein. The sample holds about 520,000 distinct CDR3 sequences, approximately 7.8% seen once. The TCR sequence derives from a man between 50 and 69 years old who received an inactivated influenza vaccine. The sample here was PBMCs from blood, taken roughly 24 months after vaccination.

CDR3: CASSPPAGGHEQYF. The CDR3 DNA is TGTGCCAGCAGCCCCCCAGCGGGAGGGCACGAGCAGTACTTC. V usage is TRBV9 and J usage is TRBJ2-7; TRBD2 matches at 10 bases. This CDR3 contains 14 residues. The J segment lost 5 bases and the V segment lost 4 bases, leaving 6 bases of the junction unmatched. The germline CDR1 and CDR2 sequences are SGDLS and YYNGEE.